These T cell receptor beta chains were read from a single sample in a study of T cells in localized non-small cell lung cancer. Using immunoSEQ multiplex PCR, the repertoire was profiled, and TCRdb retains in-frame clones only, with some absent. The data contain thousands of clones, under 25% of them singletons. Here the sequenced sample was lung tumor tissue, taken before any cancer treatment. These receptors came from a female donor over 55 with stage I lung adenocarcinoma. CDR3s include the opening cysteine and the closing phenylalanine or tryptophan. D genes are given only for firm matches. A row's size may be missing; if present it is once, few, many or a size class.

NA	TRBV19	TRBJ2-3	NA	CASSPSRPVSTQYF	TGTGCCAGTAGTCCCTCGCGACCCGTTTCTACGCAGTATTTT
NA	TRBV5-1	TRBJ1-1	once	CASSLGTQNTEAFF	TGCGCCAGCAGCCTCGGGACCCAAAACACTGAAGCTTTCTTT
TRBD2	TRBV6-8	TRBJ2-2	few	CASSWTSGRTGELFF	TGTGCCAGCAGTTGGACTAGCGGGCGCACCGGGGAGCTGTTTTTT
TRBD1	TRBV11-3	TRBJ1-1	NA	CASSAAGTANTEAFF	TGTGCCAGCAGCGCAGCCGGGACAGCGAACACTGAAGCTTTCTTT
NA	TRBV14	TRBJ2-3	few	CASSQDGTITQYF	TGTGCCAGCAGCCAAGATGGTACGATAACGCAGTATTTT
TRBD2	TRBV16	TRBJ2-1	NA	CASSMLAGAYNEQFF	TGTGCCAGCAGCATGCTAGCGGGAGCGTACAATGAGCAGTTCTTC
NA	TRBV9	TRBJ2-5	few	CASSVGGTETQYF	TGTGCCAGCAGCGTAGGGGGGACCGAGACCCAGTACTTC
NA	TRBV15	TRBJ2-1	NA	CATSRGGGSYNEQFF	TGTGCCACCAGCAGGGGTGGGGGGTCCTACAATGAGCAGTTCTTC
NA	TRBV5-1	TRBJ2-7	NA	CASSTPPGGSSYEQYF	TGCGCCAGCAGCACCCCTCCAGGGGGGAGCTCCTACGAGCAGTACTTC
NA	TRBV19	TRBJ1-2	NA	CASSMQSGIYGYTF	TGTGCCAGTAGTATGCAATCGGGGATCTATGGCTACACCTTC
TRBD1	TRBV5-1	TRBJ2-1	NA	CASGTGGFYNEQFF	TGCGCCAGCGGGACAGGGGGTTTCTACAATGAGCAGTTCTTC
NA	TRBV11-3	TRBJ1-1	NA	CASSPMQGSNTEAFF	TGTGCCAGCAGCCCCATGCAGGGATCGAACACTGAAGCTTTCTTT
TRBD1	TRBV11-3	TRBJ1-1	few	CASSSMTGMNEAFF	TGTGCCAGCAGCTCAATGACAGGGATGAATGAAGCTTTCTTT
TRBD1	TRBV11-3	TRBJ1-2	few	CASSPGQGGYGYTF	TGTGCCAGCAGCCCGGGACAGGGGGGGTATGGCTACACCTTC
TRBD2	TRBV19	TRBJ2-5	once	CASSIRTSGGTQYF	TGTGCCAGTAGTATCCGGACTAGCGGGGGGACCCAGTACTTC
NA	TRBV14	TRBJ2-2	NA	CASSQDRTGELFF	TGTGCCAGCAGCCAAGATAGGACGGGGGAGCTGTTTTTT
NA	TRBV18	TRBJ2-7	NA	CASSPLGEKQYF	TGTGCCAGCTCACCATTAGGGGAAAAGCAGTACTTC
TRBD1	TRBV6-8	TRBJ1-1	few	CASSTLGQGAEAFF	TGTGCCAGCAGTACACTCGGACAGGGGGCTGAAGCTTTCTTT
NA	TRBV11-3	TRBJ1-1	few	CASSPHPLSHEAFF	TGTGCCAGCAGCCCACACCCCCTCTCTCATGAAGCTTTCTTT
TRBD2	TRBV18	TRBJ2-1	few	CASSPPSGSPLYNEQFF	TGTGCCAGCTCACCACCTAGCGGGAGCCCCCTCTACAATGAGCAGTTCTTC
NA	TRBV9	TRBJ2-1	NA	CASSVYSTGDEQFF	TGTGCCAGCAGCGTATACTCAACGGGCGATGAGCAGTTCTTC
NA	TRBV6-8	TRBJ2-3	NA	CASSDSGRSTDTQYF	TGTGCCAGCAGTGACTCCGGCAGGAGCACAGATACGCAGTATTTT